Each of the 12 T cell receptor beta chains below was sequenced from the same sample in a study of blood T cell repertoires in COVID-19. Method: immunoSEQ multiplex PCR; TCRdb's copy keeps in-frame clones and lacks some. Of approximately 280,000 clones listed, approximately 90% are singletons. Material: peripheral blood. The receptors shown here come from a man aged 35 to 55 with acute or convalescent COVID-19.

The chain combines TRBV3-1 (or the pseudogene TRBV3-2) with TRBJ2-2, with D perhaps TRBD1 (8 bases). Germline values: CDR1 LGHDT, CDR2 YNNKEL (reference sequence). Trimming removed 2 bases from V and 6 bases from J, with 16 bases in between. The CDR3 loop spans 16 amino acids. CDR3 loop: CASSQSWTGRAGELFF. DNA of the CDR3: TGTGCCAGCAGCCAATCCTGGACAGGGAGGGCCGGGGAGCTGTTTTTT.

The chain links TRBV7-2 to TRBJ1-5; D remains ambiguous. Germline values: CDR1 SGHTA, CDR2 FQGNSA. V dropped 2 bases and J dropped 4 bases, with 9 bases sitting between them. The CDR3 has 14 amino acids. The CDR3 reads CASSLNRGNQPQHF. The CDR3 DNA follows: TGTGCCAGCAGCTTAAATAGAGGGAATCAGCCCCAGCATTTT.

The chain uses TRBV6-5 and TRBJ2-7; no definite D call. Germline-derived CDR1 and CDR2 are MNHEY and SVGAGI. This CDR3 region has 13 residues. The V end was cut by 5 bases, the J end by 1 base, with 9 bases between. The CDR3 spells CASSLLSSYEQYF. The CDR3 coding sequence is TGTGCCAGCAGTCTACTTTCTTCCTACGAGCAGTACTTC.

On this clone: The sample holds other DNA sequences that translate to the same CDR3. The rearrangement links TRBV5-4 to TRBJ1-2, with D possibly matching TRBD1 (6 bases). V gave up 4 bases and J gave up 0 bases, with 10 bases separating them. Germline loops: CDR1 SGHNT, CDR2 YYREEE (reference sequence). The CDR3 contains 14 residues. The CDR3 DNA follows: TGTGCCAGCAGCCTGCAGGGGACTAACTATGGCTACACCTTC. Protein sequence: CASSLQGTNYGYTF. Using reference TRBV5-4 and TRBJ1-2 for the parts outside the CDR3, the full variable domain is ETGVTQSPTHLIKTRGQQVTLRCSSQSGHNTVSWYQQALGQGPQFIFQYYREEENGRGNFPPRFSGLQFPNYSSELNVNALELDDSALYLCASSLQGTNYGYTFGSGTRLTVV.

The genes are TRBV5-1 and TRBJ2-5; the match to TRBD1 covers 8 bases. Trimming at V came to 4 bases and at J to 4 bases, leaving 9 bases not matched to a gene. The V gene's germline CDR1 is SGHRS and CDR2 YFSETQ. This CDR3 is built from 15 residues. CDR3 protein: CASSPGQVQGETQYF. The CDR3 coding sequence is TGCGCCAGCAGCCCGGGACAGGTGCAGGGAGAGACCCAGTACTTC.

The gene calls are TRBV10-1 and TRBJ2-3, with a weak D call TRBD1 (5 bases). CDR1 WNHNN and CDR2 SYGVQD come from the germline V gene (reference sequence). V gave up 1 base and J gave up 3 bases, with 11 bases separating them. There are 15 residues in the CDR3. The CDR3 sequence: CASSEFAQGTDTQYF. The CDR3 bases are TGCGCCAGCAGTGAGTTCGCGCAGGGTACAGATACGCAGTATTTT.

The rearrangement uses TRBV2 and TRBJ1-2, with 9 bases lining up with TRBD1. Germline values: CDR1 SNHLY, CDR2 FYNNEI. This CDR3 contains 14 residues. The junction had 5 bases not matched to a gene; V was cut back by 1 base and J by 8 bases. Here the CDR3 reads CASSEVDRGGGYTF. Here the CDR3 DNA reads TGTGCCAGCAGTGAAGTGGACAGGGGAGGGGGCTACACCTTC.

The rearrangement links TRBV3-1 (or the pseudogene TRBV3-2) to TRBJ1-2, with D maybe TRBD1 (6 bases). Germline V gives CDR1 LGHDT, CDR2 YNNKEL (reference sequence). V was pared by 0 bases and J by 5 bases, with 13 bases between. The CDR3 is 15 residues long. The CDR3 DNA is TGTGCCAGCAGCCAAGAGCTCTGGACAGCTTATGGCTACACCTTC. This encodes CASSQELWTAYGYTF.

The rearrangement uses TRBV6-5 and TRBJ1-1; maybe TRBD1 (5 bases). V lost 8 bases and J 4 bases, leaving 14 bases between the germline ends. The CDR3 sequence is 13 residues long. Germline V gene sequence: CDR1 MNHEY, CDR2 SVGAGI. The CDR3 region is CASSGLGPTEAFF. For the CDR3, the DNA is TGTGCCAGCTCCGGTCTGGGGCCCACTGAAGCTTTCTTT.

The chain links TRBV3-1 (or the pseudogene TRBV3-2) to TRBJ2-7; 9 nucleotides agree with TRBD1. The V and J ends lost 2 bases and 2 bases, in that order; junction bases with no gene match: 1. The CDR3 length is 14 residues. Germline values: CDR1 LGHDT, CDR2 YNNKEL (reference sequence). CDR3 sequence reads: CASSQWDRAYEQYF. The DNA for the CDR3 is TGTGCCAGCAGCCAATGGGACAGGGCCTACGAGCAGTACTTC.

The chain is built from TRBV7-9 and TRBJ1-2, with D unclear. The CDR3 loop spans 15 amino acids. The germline CDR1 and CDR2 sequences are SEHNR and FQNEAQ (reference sequence). The V end was cut by 5 bases, the J end by 2 bases, with 15 bases between. CDR3 in DNA: TGTGCCAGCAGCCATACACTTTCAGGCAACTATGGCTACACCTTC. It translates to CASSHTLSGNYGYTF.

The rearrangement links TRBV28 to TRBJ2-3; a weak D match, TRBD2 (6 bases). This CDR3 is 15 amino acids long. Germline V gene sequence: CDR1 MDHEN, CDR2 SYDVKM. V was clipped by 4 bases and J by 4 bases, with 15 bases between them. The CDR3 spells CASSSPGVGADTQYF. Here the CDR3 DNA reads TGTGCCAGCAGTTCCCCGGGGGTGGGGGCAGATACGCAGTATTTT.